These 16 T cell receptor beta chains share one sample of origin, sequenced in a study of spatial heterogeneity in lung cancer. TCRdb passed the 5' RACE reads through MiXCR, listing each CDR3 protein once. The sample has about 26,000 distinct CDR3 sequences; 13% are singletons. Regarding time point: sample taken at primary tumor resection. TCRs were sequenced from unsorted whole RNA of tumor, nontumor lung or PBMC. The sample was PBMCs, taken at surgery. The origin of the receptors is a female donor with early-stage non-small cell lung cancer.

The chain couples TRBV10-3 to TRBJ2-3; D is undetermined. V dropped 3 bases and J dropped 6 bases, with 4 bases sitting between them. Germline V gene sequence: CDR1 ENHRY, CDR2 SYGVKD. This CDR3 is 11 amino acids long. The CDR3: CAISERDTQYF. CDR3 bases: TGTGCCATCAGTGAAAGGGATACGCAGTATTTT.

This chain joins TRBV5-1 and TRBJ2-5; tentatively, D is TRBD1 or TRBD2 (5 bases each). CDR3 length: 16 amino acids. Looked up from germline, CDR1 is SGHRS and CDR2 is YFSETQ. V was trimmed by 1 base and J by 7 bases, leaving 20 bases between them. In DNA, the CDR3 is TGCGCCAGCAGCTTGACGTTGGTAGACGCTGGGGGGACCCAGTACTTC. Its translation is CASSLTLVDAGGTQYF.

This clonotype is labeled as medium-sized. The chain joins TRBV27 to TRBJ2-5; TRBD1 is a possible D gene (6 bases). The CDR3 totals 14 residues. Trimming shortened V by 1 base and J by 3 bases, and 9 bases separated the two germline ends. Germline V CDR1 and CDR2: MNHEY, SMNVEV (reference sequence). The CDR3 sequence: CASSLFWTEETQYF. CDR3 bases: TGTGCCAGCAGTTTATTTTGGACAGAAGAGACCCAGTACTTC.

This clonotype showed up many times. The V and J genes are TRBV12-3 or TRBV12-4 and TRBJ1-3; no clear D. The ends were cut back, 5 bases at V and 0 bases at J, with 5 bases in the middle. CDR3 length equals 13 residues. The DNA for the CDR3 is TGTGCCAGCAGTGGCTACTCTGGAAACACCATATATTTT. Translation gives CASSGYSGNTIYF.

This clonotype was counted many times. The chain has TRBV10-3 and TRBJ2-7; 7 bases match TRBD1. This CDR3 has 13 residues. J lost 3 bases, V lost 8 bases, and 7 bases had no gene match. Germline V gene lookup returns CDR1 ENHRY and CDR2 SYGVKD. CDR3 DNA: TGTGCCATCTCGACAGGGCCTGACTACGAGCAGTACTTC. Its translation: CAISTGPDYEQYF.

The chain combines TRBV19 with TRBJ2-6; perhaps TRBD2 as D (5 bases). The ends were cut back, 8 bases at V and 4 bases at J, with 9 bases in the middle. CDR1 and CDR2 (germline): LNHDA, SQIVND (reference sequence). The CDR3 length is 13 residues. The CDR3 DNA follows: TGTGCCAGTCGGGGTTACGGGGCCAACGTCCTGACTTTC. It is translated as CASRGYGANVLTF. Complete variable domain (other parts from reference TRBV19 and TRBJ2-6): DGGITQSPKYLFRKEGQNVTLSCEQNLNHDAMYWYRQDPGQGLRLIYYSQIVNDFQKGDIAEGYSVSREKKESFPLTVTSAQKNPTAFYLCASRGYGANVLTFGAGSRLTVL.

The table lists this clonotype with many counts. The rearrangement joins TRBV28 to TRBJ2-5; D ambiguous. This CDR3 contains 13 residues. Germline lookup yields CDR1 MDHEN and CDR2 SYDVKM. The ends were cut back, 5 bases at V and 0 bases at J, with 7 bases in the middle. The CDR3 bases are TGTGCCAGCAGTACACTGAACCAAGAGACCCAGTACTTC. Translation: CASSTLNQETQYF.

This clonotype was recorded many times. The chain has TRBV20-1 and TRBJ2-3, with TRBD1 matching 9 bases. With V trimmed by 0 bases and J by 1 base, 5 bases remained unmatched. From germline, CDR1 is DFQATT and CDR2 SNEGSKA (reference sequence). The CDR3 length is 16 residues. CDR3 nucleotide sequence: TGCAGTGCTAGAGATATTCGGACAGGGGGCACAGATACGCAGTATTTT. Its translation: CSARDIRTGGTDTQYF.

The sample holds many counts of this clonotype. This chain links TRBV7-2 with TRBJ1-3, with TRBD1 as a possible D gene (5 bases). Germline V lookup: CDR1 SGHTA, CDR2 FQGNSA. The V and J ends lost 3 bases and 0 bases respectively, with 9 bases between them. The CDR3 is 15 amino acids. CDR3 bases: TGTGCCAGCAGCTTCATGGGGGTCTCTGGAAACACCATATATTTT. Translated, it gives CASSFMGVSGNTIYF.

This clonotype was picked up many times. The chain combines TRBV7-6 with TRBJ2-5; no clear D gene. The CDR3 totals 14 residues. Trimming pared 5 bases from V and 3 bases from J, leaving 13 bases between. From germline, CDR1 is SGHVS and CDR2 FNYEAQ. CDR3 residues: CASSLHLREETQYF. DNA for the CDR3: TGTGCCAGCAGCCTCCACCTTCGGGAAGAGACCCAGTACTTC.

At least ten counts were recorded for this clonotype. J is TRBJ2-5 and V is TRBV19; possible D gene TRBD1, 7 bases. Germline assignment: CDR1 LNHDA and CDR2 SQIVND (reference sequence). The length of the CDR3 is 16 residues. The ends were cut back, 3 bases at V and 2 bases at J, with 16 bases in the middle. CDR3 nucleotide sequence: TGTGCCAGTAGTATCCTCGCGGGGACAGAACAAGAGACCCAGTACTTC. It translates to CASSILAGTEQETQYF.

This clonotype was counted many times. The V call is TRBV6-2 or TRBV6-3, the J call TRBJ1-1, with 7 bases identical to TRBD1. Germline-derived CDR1 and CDR2 are MNHEY and SVGEGT. The V and J ends lost 2 bases and 3 bases, in that order; junction bases with no gene match: 6. The CDR3 extends over 15 amino acids. The CDR3 is CASSYPQGRYTEAFF. The CDR3 region has the DNA TGTGCCAGCAGTTACCCACAGGGGCGATACACTGAAGCTTTCTTT.

This clonotype was observed at least ten times. The chain recombines TRBV5-1 with TRBJ2-1; the match to TRBD2 covers 8 bases. The germline CDR1 and CDR2 sequences are SGHRS and YFSETQ. The CDR3 totals 15 residues. J was trimmed by 5 bases and V by 2 bases; bases with no gene match: 6. CDR3 region: CASSLITSGNNEQFF. DNA for the CDR3: TGCGCCAGCAGCTTAATAACTAGCGGCAACAATGAGCAGTTCTTC.

This clonotype was seen at least ten times. This rearrangement joins TRBV12-3 or TRBV12-4 to TRBJ2-3; 9 bases fit TRBD1. V shed 5 bases and J 1 base; nucleotides not matched to a gene: 4. This CDR3 is built from 15 residues. This CDR3 reads CASSLRTGGTDTQYF. For the CDR3, the DNA is TGTGCCAGCAGTCTCAGGACAGGGGGCACAGATACGCAGTATTTT.

This chain connects TRBV19 to TRBJ1-4; 8 bases match TRBD1. Losses at the gene ends were 7 bases for V and 5 bases for J; bases not matched to a gene: 6. Germline CDR1 reads LNHDA; CDR2 reads SQIVND (reference sequence). The CDR3 length is 14 residues. The CDR3 nucleotides are TGTGCCAGTACCCGACAGGGGACGAATGAAAAACTGTTTTTT. Translation: CASTRQGTNEKLFF.

This clonotype was counted at least ten times. The chain uses TRBV7-2 and TRBJ1-1, with D possibly TRBD1 on 5 matching bases. Germline assignment: CDR1 SGHTA and CDR2 FQGNSA. The CDR3 consists of 15 residues. V lost 1 base, J lost 0 bases, and 9 bases lay in between. CDR3 DNA: TGTGCCAGCAGCTTAGAACCAGGGATGAACACTGAAGCTTTCTTT. This translates into CASSLEPGMNTEAFF.